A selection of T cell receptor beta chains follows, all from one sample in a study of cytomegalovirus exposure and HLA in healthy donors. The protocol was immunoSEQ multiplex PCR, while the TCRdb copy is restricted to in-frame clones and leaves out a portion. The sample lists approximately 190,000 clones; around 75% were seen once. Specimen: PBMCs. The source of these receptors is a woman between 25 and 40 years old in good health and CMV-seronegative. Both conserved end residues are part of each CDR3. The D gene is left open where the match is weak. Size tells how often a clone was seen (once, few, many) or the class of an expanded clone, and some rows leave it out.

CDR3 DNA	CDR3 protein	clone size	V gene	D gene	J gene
TGTGCCAGCAGCTTCCGGACAGGGGCCTCCTACGAGCAGTACTTC	CASSFRTGASYEQYF	-	TRBV5-5	TRBD1	TRBJ2-7
TGTGCCAGCAGAGTCAGCTCCTACAATGAGCAGTTCTTC	CASRVSSYNEQFF	-	TRBV5-4	-	TRBJ2-1
TGTGCCAGCAGCTTAGCCAGGGGGCCTGTTCGTGAGCAGTACTTC	CASSLARGPVREQYF	once	TRBV11-2	TRBD1	TRBJ2-7
TGTGCCAGCAGCCAGTCGGGGACAGTTTTAGAGGGCTACACCTTC	CASSQSGTVLEGYTF	few	TRBV11-2	TRBD1	TRBJ1-2
TGTGCCAGCAGCGCCGGACTAGCGGGAAGGACCGGGGAGCTGTTTTTT	CASSAGLAGRTGELFF	-	TRBV5-4	TRBD2	TRBJ2-2
TGTGCCAGTAGCCGGACAGGCAACACCGGGGAGCTGTTTTTT	CASSRTGNTGELFF	few	TRBV19	TRBD1	TRBJ2-2
TGTGCCAGCAGTCTCATCGGAAGTGGAGGGGCTCTCAACTATGGCTACACCTTC	CASSLIGSGGALNYGYTF	-	TRBV14	-	TRBJ1-2
TGTGCCAGCAGCCAAGATAATAATGCAAGGGAGCGGGATCAGCCCCAGCATTTT	CASSQDNNARERDQPQHF	-	TRBV14	-	TRBJ1-5
TGTGCCAGCAGAACTAACCGACGCGGCCGGGATGGCTACACCTTC	CASRTNRRGRDGYTF	-	TRBV11-2	-	TRBJ1-2
TGTGCCAGCAGAGGGACAGGGCGTAGCAATCAGCCCCAGCATTTT	CASRGTGRSNQPQHF	-	TRBV2	TRBD1	TRBJ1-5
TGCAGCGTTGTTCCCGTAGTGCACCCTAGCACAGATACGCAGTATTTT	CSVVPVVHPSTDTQYF	few	TRBV29-1	-	TRBJ2-3
TGTGCCAGCTCAGATGACAGGTCCTACGAGCAGTACTTC	CASSDDRSYEQYF	few	TRBV18	-	TRBJ2-7
TGCGCCAGTCAACCAGACCGGGACAGAAAACTGTTTTTT	CASQPDRDRKLFF	-	TRBV5-1	TRBD1	TRBJ1-4
TGTGCCAGCAGTTACGGTTCCAGGATGAACACTGAAGCTTTCTTT	CASSYGSRMNTEAFF	-	TRBV6-5	-	TRBJ1-1
TGTGCCAGCAGCGAGACTAGCGGGTCATACTTC	CASSETSGSYF	once	TRBV7-9	TRBD2	TRBJ2-5
TGCGCCAGCGGAAAAACAGGGGGCTGGAACTATGGCTACACCTTC	CASGKTGGWNYGYTF	-	TRBV5-1	TRBD1	TRBJ1-2